These T cell receptor beta chains were read from a single sample in a study of vaccination and CD4 T cells after COVID-19. TCRdb analysed the PCR reads with MiXCR anew, one entry per CDR3 protein. Of around 25,000 distinct CDR3 sequences listed, under 70% are singletons. Antigens of these TCRs are unknown. Material: CD4+ T cells from blood, cultured in vitro. These receptors were collected from a human donor who had recovered from COVID-19. Each CDR3 is given with its conserved first and last residue. Clone size is not always given. Where it is, it says once, few, many or a class for expanded clones.

clone_size: -
v_call: TRBV25-1
j_call: TRBJ1-1
cdr3_aa: CASSEGGRRNTEAFF

clone_size: -
v_call: TRBV4-3
j_call: TRBJ1-3
cdr3_aa: CASSQGARDRRNTIYF

clone_size: -
v_call: TRBV5-4
j_call: TRBJ2-1
cdr3_aa: CASSFERGSSYNEQFF

clone_size: -
v_call: TRBV30
j_call: TRBJ1-2
cdr3_aa: CAFFPDMHYDGYTF

clone_size: -
v_call: TRBV20-1
j_call: TRBJ1-6
cdr3_aa: CSAPLTVEGSPLHF

clone_size: once
v_call: TRBV7-8
j_call: TRBJ1-5
cdr3_aa: CASSPHRDQGNQPQHF

clone_size: once
v_call: TRBV6-1
j_call: TRBJ1-2
cdr3_aa: CASGRWTDTNYGYTF

clone_size: -
v_call: TRBV2
j_call: TRBJ1-6
cdr3_aa: CASGTANSPLHF

clone_size: -
v_call: TRBV7-2
j_call: TRBJ2-1
cdr3_aa: CASSSFGTTGGNEQFF

clone_size: -
v_call: TRBV29-1
j_call: TRBJ2-7
cdr3_aa: CSVRVRDYEQYF

clone_size: -
v_call: TRBV11-3
j_call: TRBJ1-1
cdr3_aa: CASSSNTEAFF

clone_size: -
v_call: TRBV2
j_call: TRBJ2-2
cdr3_aa: CASSGTRTGELFF

clone_size: -
v_call: TRBV20-1
j_call: TRBJ2-7
cdr3_aa: CSALGWDYSYEQYF

clone_size: -
v_call: TRBV5-6
j_call: TRBJ1-1
cdr3_aa: CASSSITLNTEAFF

clone_size: -
v_call: TRBV7-9
j_call: TRBJ1-6
cdr3_aa: CASSSDRGSSPLHF

clone_size: -
v_call: TRBV19
j_call: TRBJ2-5
cdr3_aa: CASTLGTSGRARQETQYF

clone_size: -
v_call: TRBV6-1
j_call: TRBJ2-5
cdr3_aa: CASGDSHSSETQYF

clone_size: once
v_call: TRBV12-3/TRBV12-4
j_call: TRBJ1-3
cdr3_aa: CASSPTGLDSGNTIYF

clone_size: -
v_call: TRBV20-1
j_call: TRBJ1-1
cdr3_aa: CSGTRGTEAFF

clone_size: few
v_call: TRBV7-2
j_call: TRBJ1-1
cdr3_aa: CASSLSFAILSEAFF

clone_size: -
v_call: TRBV7-9
j_call: TRBJ1-4
cdr3_aa: CASSLMEGKLFF

clone_size: few
v_call: TRBV19
j_call: TRBJ1-2
cdr3_aa: CASQGQFKDGYTF

clone_size: few
v_call: TRBV27
j_call: TRBJ2-1
cdr3_aa: CASRVTSAGSYNEQFF

clone_size: few
v_call: TRBV6-2/TRBV6-3
j_call: TRBJ1-5
cdr3_aa: CASRHPGTGLRPQHF

clone_size: few
v_call: TRBV30
j_call: TRBJ1-5
cdr3_aa: CAWERSIGQPQHF

clone_size: -
v_call: TRBV7-6
j_call: TRBJ2-7
cdr3_aa: CASSPGTGVSYEQYF

clone_size: -
v_call: TRBV20-1
j_call: TRBJ2-7
cdr3_aa: CSARQDRVREEQYF

clone_size: -
v_call: TRBV20-1
j_call: TRBJ1-5
cdr3_aa: CSARFGRDGNQPQHF

clone_size: few
v_call: TRBV21-1
j_call: TRBJ1-2
cdr3_aa: CASSKGHSDGYTF

clone_size: -
v_call: TRBV7-9
j_call: TRBJ2-5
cdr3_aa: CASSLRGRDREETQYF

clone_size: -
v_call: TRBV6-2/TRBV6-3
j_call: TRBJ2-3
cdr3_aa: CASSRLLSSTDTQYF

clone_size: -
v_call: TRBV19
j_call: TRBJ2-2
cdr3_aa: CASSTRGRGQGSGELFF

clone_size: -
v_call: TRBV20-1
j_call: TRBJ1-2
cdr3_aa: CSASGSRADWGYTF

clone_size: -
v_call: TRBV5-4
j_call: TRBJ1-1
cdr3_aa: CASKRPGSNTEAFF

clone_size: -
v_call: TRBV19
j_call: TRBJ2-2
cdr3_aa: CASIGINRAYTGELFF

clone_size: -
v_call: TRBV4-2
j_call: TRBJ2-3
cdr3_aa: CASSQAPLAIGTDTQYF

clone_size: -
v_call: TRBV24-1
j_call: TRBJ2-2
cdr3_aa: CATSDRTRNTGELFF

clone_size: -
v_call: TRBV7-9
j_call: TRBJ2-7
cdr3_aa: CASSLITSEQYF

clone_size: once
v_call: TRBV7-9
j_call: TRBJ1-4
cdr3_aa: CASSFRIRMGAGEKLFF

clone_size: few
v_call: TRBV20-1
j_call: TRBJ1-2
cdr3_aa: CSARGWAGYGYGYTF

clone_size: -
v_call: TRBV20-1
j_call: TRBJ2-3
cdr3_aa: CSARPSGRSTDTQYF

clone_size: few
v_call: TRBV12-3/TRBV12-4
j_call: TRBJ1-1
cdr3_aa: CASSRTGTANTEAFF

clone_size: -
v_call: TRBV20-1
j_call: TRBJ1-2
cdr3_aa: CSAGGQNGYTF

clone_size: once
v_call: TRBV23-1
j_call: TRBJ1-1
cdr3_aa: CASFRGGAKLDTEAFF

clone_size: -
v_call: TRBV5-5
j_call: TRBJ2-5
cdr3_aa: CASTPGGAQETQYF

clone_size: -
v_call: TRBV19
j_call: TRBJ2-7
cdr3_aa: CASSIVGSSYEQYF

clone_size: -
v_call: TRBV7-3
j_call: TRBJ2-2
cdr3_aa: CASSLVPTGYTGELFF

clone_size: -
v_call: TRBV12-3/TRBV12-4
j_call: TRBJ1-1
cdr3_aa: CASKRATEAFF

clone_size: -
v_call: TRBV12-3/TRBV12-4
j_call: TRBJ2-7
cdr3_aa: CASSRGGSYEQYF

clone_size: few
v_call: TRBV20-1
j_call: TRBJ1-1
cdr3_aa: CSAPRPLSEAFF

clone_size: few
v_call: TRBV7-2
j_call: TRBJ2-5
cdr3_aa: CASTPGTGVGETQYF

clone_size: -
v_call: TRBV12-3/TRBV12-4
j_call: TRBJ1-6
cdr3_aa: CASTLQGKGSPLHF